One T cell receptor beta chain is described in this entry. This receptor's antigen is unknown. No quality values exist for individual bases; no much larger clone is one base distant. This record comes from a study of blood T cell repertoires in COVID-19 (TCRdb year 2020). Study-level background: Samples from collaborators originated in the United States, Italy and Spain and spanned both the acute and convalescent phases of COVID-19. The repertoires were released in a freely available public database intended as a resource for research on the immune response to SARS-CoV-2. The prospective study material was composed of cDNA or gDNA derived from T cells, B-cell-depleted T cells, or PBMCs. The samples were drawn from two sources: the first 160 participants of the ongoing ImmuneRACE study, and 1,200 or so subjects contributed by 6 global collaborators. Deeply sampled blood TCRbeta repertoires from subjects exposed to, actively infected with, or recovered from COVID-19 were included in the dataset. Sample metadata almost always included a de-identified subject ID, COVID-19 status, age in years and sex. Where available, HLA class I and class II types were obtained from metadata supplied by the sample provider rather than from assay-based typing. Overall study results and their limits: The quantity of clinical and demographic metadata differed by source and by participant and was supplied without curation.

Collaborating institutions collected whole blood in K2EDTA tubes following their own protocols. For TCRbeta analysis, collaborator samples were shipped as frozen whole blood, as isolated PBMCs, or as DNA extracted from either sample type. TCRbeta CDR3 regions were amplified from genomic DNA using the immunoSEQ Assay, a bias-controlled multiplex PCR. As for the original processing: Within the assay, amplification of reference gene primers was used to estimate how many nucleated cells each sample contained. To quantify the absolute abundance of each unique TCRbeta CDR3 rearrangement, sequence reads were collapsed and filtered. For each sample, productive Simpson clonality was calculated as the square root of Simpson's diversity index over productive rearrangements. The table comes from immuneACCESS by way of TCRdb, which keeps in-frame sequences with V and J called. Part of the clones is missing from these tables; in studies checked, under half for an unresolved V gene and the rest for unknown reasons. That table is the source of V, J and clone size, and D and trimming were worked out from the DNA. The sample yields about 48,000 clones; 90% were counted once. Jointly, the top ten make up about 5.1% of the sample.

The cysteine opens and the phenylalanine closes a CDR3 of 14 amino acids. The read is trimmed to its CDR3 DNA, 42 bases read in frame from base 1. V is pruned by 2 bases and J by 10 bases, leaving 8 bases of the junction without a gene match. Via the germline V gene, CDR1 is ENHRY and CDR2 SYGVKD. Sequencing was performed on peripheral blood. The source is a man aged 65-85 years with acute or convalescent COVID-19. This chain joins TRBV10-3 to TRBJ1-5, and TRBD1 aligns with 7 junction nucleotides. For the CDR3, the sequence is CAISEGQALSPQHF. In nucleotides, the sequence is TGTGCCATCAGTGAGGGACAGGCATTAAGTCCCCAGCATTTT.